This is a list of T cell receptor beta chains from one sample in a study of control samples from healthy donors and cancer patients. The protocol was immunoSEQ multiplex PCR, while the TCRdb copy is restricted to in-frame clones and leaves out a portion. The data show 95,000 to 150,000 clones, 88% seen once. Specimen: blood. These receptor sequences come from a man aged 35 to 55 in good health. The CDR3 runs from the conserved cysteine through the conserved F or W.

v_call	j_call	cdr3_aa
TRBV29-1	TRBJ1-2	CSVEGRETGIDYGYTF
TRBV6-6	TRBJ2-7	CASSYSTSGGYEQYF
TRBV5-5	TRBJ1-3	CASSLEGTYMWNTIYF
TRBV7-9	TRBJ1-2	CASSFRQDYISNYGYTF
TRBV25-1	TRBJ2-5	CASSGLGRETQYF
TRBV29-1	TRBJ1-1	CSVGTGFGTEAFF
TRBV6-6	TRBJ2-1	CASSYGPNEQFF
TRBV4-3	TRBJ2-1	CASSQRESGFDEQFF
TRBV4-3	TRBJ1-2	CASSQEGGGYGYTF
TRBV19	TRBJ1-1	CASQFTQNTEAFF
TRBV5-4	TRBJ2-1	CASSPVTSVEQFF
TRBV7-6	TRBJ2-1	CASSLLLADSHNEQFF
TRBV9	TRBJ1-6	CASSSQGVGYNSPLHF
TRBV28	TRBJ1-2	CASSNAPDTVYGYTF
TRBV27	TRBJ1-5	CASSLSRGTRSSNQPQHF
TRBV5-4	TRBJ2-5	CASSWGLAGGQETQYF
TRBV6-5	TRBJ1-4	CATKPAGAGKLFF
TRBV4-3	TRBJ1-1	CASSQQGMATEAFF
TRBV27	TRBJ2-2	CASSNLRGGNTGELFF
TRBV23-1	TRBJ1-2	CASSQPRDSKTNYGYTF
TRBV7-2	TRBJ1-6	CASSLVRDRYSPLHF
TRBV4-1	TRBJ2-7	CASSQDRGSHYEQYF
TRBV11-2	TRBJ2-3	CASSYNRGGRTDTQYF
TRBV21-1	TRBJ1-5	CARRNPGLNQPQHF
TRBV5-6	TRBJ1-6	CASSLGQGGSPLHF
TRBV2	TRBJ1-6	CAIRTGFGSPLHF
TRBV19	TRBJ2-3	CASSSGTSGGATDTQYF
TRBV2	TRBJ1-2	CASSEAGRGNYGYTF
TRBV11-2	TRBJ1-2	CASSPQDTHGYTF
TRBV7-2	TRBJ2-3	CASSLVADTQYF
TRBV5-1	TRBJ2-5	CASSLTTGGQGETQYF
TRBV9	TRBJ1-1	CASSPEGHMNTEAFF
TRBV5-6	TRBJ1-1	CASSFSVNTEAFF
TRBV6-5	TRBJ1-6	CASATARARSPLHF
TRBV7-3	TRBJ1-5	CASSLTRNQPQHF
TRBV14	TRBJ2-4	CASSHARGTGKNIQYF
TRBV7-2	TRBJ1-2	CASSLNGARDGGYTF
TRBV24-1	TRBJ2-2	CATSGDKNTGELFF
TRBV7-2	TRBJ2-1	CASSPQQGSYNEQFF
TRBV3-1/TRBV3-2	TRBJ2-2	CASSQVTGELFF
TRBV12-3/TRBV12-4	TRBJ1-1	CASSLYEGTEAFF
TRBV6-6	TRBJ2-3	CASSQHGGFLAGGLTDTQYF
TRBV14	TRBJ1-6	CASSQVAGVSSPLHF
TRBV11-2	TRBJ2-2	CASSLVRGRNTGELFF
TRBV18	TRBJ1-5	CASSRSDGQPQHF
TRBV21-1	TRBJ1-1	CASIKCRANTEAFF
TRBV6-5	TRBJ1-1	CASSSDLWNTEAFF
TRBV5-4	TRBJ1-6	CASSHMNSASNSPLHF
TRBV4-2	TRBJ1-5	CASSQGPNQPQHF
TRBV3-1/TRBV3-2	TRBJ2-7	CASSQTTARSYEQYF
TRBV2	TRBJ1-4	CASTRGGREKLFF
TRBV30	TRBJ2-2	CAWKATVNTGELFF
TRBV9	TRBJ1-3	CASSAHGQGATGNTIYF
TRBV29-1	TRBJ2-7	CSVAGGKGVHEQYF
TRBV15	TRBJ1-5	CATRGGGRLSNQPQHF
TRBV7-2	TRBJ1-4	CASSPGAGPNEKLFF
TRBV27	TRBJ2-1	CASSFYREQFF
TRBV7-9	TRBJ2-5	CASSLAQGIRETQYF
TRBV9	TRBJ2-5	CASSVVPGGGETQYF